Presented here are 21 T cell receptor beta chains from one specimen sequenced in a study of CD8+CD57+ T cells in acquired aplastic anemia. Both TCR beta VDJ combination and CDR3 sequence profiling were carried out. Genomic DNA was the template for this profiling. TCRdb reprocessed the reads via MiXCR and lists one record per CDR3 protein. The table has roughly 240,000 distinct CDR3 sequences, around half seen once. CD8+CD57+ cell expansion, shown by flow cytometry, had occurred in the patients selected for sequencing. The sample was sorted CD4+, CD8+, or CD8+CD57+ T cells (not recorded which) from PBMCs. The receptors were sampled from a human donor with aplastic anemia.

The gene calls are TRBV4-1 and TRBJ1-3; D is ambiguous. The CDR3 has 11 amino acids. V was shortened by 6 bases and J by 4 bases, with 4 bases between the two germline ends. Looked up from germline, CDR1 is MGHRA and CDR2 is YSYEKL. CDR3 DNA sequence: TGCGCCAGCAGGGGCGGAAACACCATATATTTT. Translation: CASRGGNTIYF.

This clonotype was detected many times. The V and J genes are TRBV9 and TRBJ1-5; 8 bases line up with TRBD1. This CDR3 region has 15 residues. Germline V CDR1 and CDR2: SGDLS, YYNGEE. Losses at the gene ends were 3 bases for V and 3 bases for J; bases not matched to a gene: 5. CDR3 nucleotide sequence: TGTGCCAGCAGCGAGGAGACAGGGGTCAATCAGCCCCAGCATTTT. Its translation: CASSEETGVNQPQHF. The entire variable domain, with the rest obtained from reference TRBV9 and TRBJ1-5, is as follows: DSGVTQTPKHLITATGQRVTLRCSPRSGDLSVYWYQQSLDQGLQFLIQYYNGEERAKGNILERFSAQQFPDLHSELNLSSLELGDSALYFCASSEETGVNQPQHFGDGTRLSIL.

Notes on this clonotype: The junction and the germline gene differ at one end; a read error may be behind it. The chain is built from TRBV10-3 and TRBJ2-3, with a tentative D call TRBD1 (5 bases). Germline assignment: CDR1 ENHRY and CDR2 SYGVKD. The CDR3 loop spans 18 amino acids. CDR3 loop: CASSYPRKDRPSTDTQYF. CDR3 nucleotide sequence: TGTGCCAGCAGTTACCCCCGAAAAGACAGACCGAGCACAGATACGCAGTATTTT.

As concerns this clonotype: A read error may be the cause here, since a much bigger clone is one base away. This chain links TRBV28 with TRBJ2-7, with D hard to call. The CDR3 loop spans 12 amino acids. The V gene's germline CDR1 is MDHEN and CDR2 SYDVKM. CDR3 nucleotides: TGTACCAGCAGTTTAGAGAACTACGAGCAGTACTTC. This encodes CTSSLENYEQYF.

Remarks on this clonotype: Just one base apart from a much larger clone, this may be a read error. The chain couples TRBV30 to TRBJ1-1; D ambiguous. Germline V gene data show CDR1 as GTSNPN and CDR2 as SVGIG (reference sequence). The CDR3 is 12 amino acids. The CDR3 coding sequence is TGTGCCTGGAGTGTAGGGAACGCTGAAGCTCTCTTT. As protein: CAWSVGNAEALF.

This sequence joins TRBV7-2 and TRBJ2-5, with D perhaps matching TRBD1 (5 bases). This CDR3 comprises 15 residues. From germline, CDR1 is SGHTA and CDR2 FQGNSA. V lost 5 bases and J 0 bases, leaving 13 bases between the germline ends. CDR3 in amino acids: CASSLRTLYQETQYF. The CDR3 region has the DNA TGTGCCAGCAGCCTGAGGACACTGTACCAAGAGACCCAGTACTTC.

V is TRBV30 and J is TRBJ1-2; D uncertain. Germline V gives CDR1 GTSNPN, CDR2 SVGIG (reference sequence). The CDR3 spans 13 residues. V dropped 0 bases and J dropped 5 bases, with 10 bases sitting between them. CDR3 region: CAWSVVSLYGYTF. The DNA for the CDR3 is TGTGCCTGGAGTGTGGTCAGCTTGTATGGCTACACCTTC.

This clonotype turned up a few times. The chain has TRBV15 and TRBJ2-7; 9 bases fit TRBD1. J lost 3 bases, V lost 6 bases, and 3 bases had no gene match. This CDR3 contains 13 residues. The germline gives CDR1 LNHNV, CDR2 YYDKDF (reference sequence). The CDR3 DNA is TGTGCCACCAGGGGGACAGGGAACTACGAGCAGTACTTC. As protein: CATRGTGNYEQYF.

This clonotype was seen ten or more times. A clone one base away is much larger, so this may be a read error. J is TRBJ2-7 and V is TRBV6-1, with D possibly being TRBD1 (6 bases). The CDR3 is 13 residues long. Germline V gene sequence: CDR1 MNHNS, CDR2 SASEGT. V was cut by 2 bases and J by 2 bases, with 7 bases left in between. The DNA of the CDR3 is TGTGCCAGCAGTGAATGGACAGCCTACGAGCAGTACTTC. This encodes CASSEWTAYEQYF.

This clonotype was recorded many times. This rearrangement joins TRBV7-9 to TRBJ1-2; 10 bases are a match to TRBD1. CDR1 SEHNR and CDR2 FQNEAQ come from the germline V gene (reference sequence). The CDR3 spans 16 residues. The V segment lost 5 bases and the J segment 4 bases; nucleotides outside the gene matches: 10. CDR3 in DNA: TGTGCCAGCAGCGCGGGGACAGGGGAAGGTGGCTATGGCTACACCTTC. It translates to CASSAGTGEGGYGYTF.

This clonotype turned up a few times. The J gene is TRBJ1-1, the V gene TRBV6-5; 9 nucleotides align to TRBD1. Germline values: CDR1 MNHEY, CDR2 SVGAGI. V shed 8 bases, J shed 5 bases, and the junction held 12 bases outside the gene matches. This CDR3 is built from 15 residues. Written as DNA, the CDR3 is TGTGCCAGCTCTTCAAACAGGGGGCCGGGGACTGAAGCTTTCTTT. Translation: CASSSNRGPGTEAFF.

This clonotype was recorded many times. The rearrangement uses TRBV19 and TRBJ2-1; 9 bases are shared with TRBD1. V was clipped by 5 bases and J by 4 bases; unmatched bases: 6. Germline CDR1 is LNHDA and CDR2 is SQIVND (reference sequence). This CDR3 has 15 amino acids. CDR3 coding DNA: TGTGCCAGTAGTCCAACCGGGACAGGGTACAATGAGCAGTTCTTC. Protein: CASSPTGTGYNEQFF.

This clonotype was seen a single time. The chain uses TRBV29-1 and TRBJ1-3; 7 nucleotides match TRBD1. The V gene end was trimmed by 7 bases and the J gene end by 8 bases; junction bases not matched to a gene: 11. CDR3 length: 13 residues. Germline V lookup: CDR1 SQVTM, CDR2 ANQGSEA. The CDR3 nucleotides are TGCAGCGCCGTAGACAGGGAACTAGACACCATATATTTT. As protein: CSAVDRELDTIYF.

This clonotype was detected ten times or more. The chain uses TRBV3-1 and TRBJ2-5; D unclear. The germline gives CDR1 LGHDT, CDR2 YNNKEL (reference sequence). The CDR3 totals 15 residues. With 0 bases removed from V and 7 bases from J, the gap between germline ends came to 15 bases. This CDR3 is CASSQDRGRSGTQYF. DNA of the CDR3: TGTGCCAGCAGCCAAGATCGAGGTCGGTCAGGGACCCAGTACTTC.

The CDR3 nucleotides read TGTGCCAGCAATAGGTTAAATGAAAAACTGTTTTTT. This encodes CASNRLNEKLFF. The chain is built from TRBV2 and TRBJ1-4; D is uncertain. Trimming removed 7 bases at V and 5 bases at J, with 8 bases between. The CDR3 runs 12 residues. Per the germline V gene, CDR1 is SNHLY and CDR2 is FYNNEI.

This CDR3 reads CASSHYSGSSNQPQHF. DNA of the CDR3: TGTGCCAGCAGTCACTACTCAGGGTCGAGTAATCAGCCCCAGCATTTT. The chain combines TRBV2 with TRBJ1-5, with a weak D call TRBD1 (5 bases). The germline V gene has CDR1 SNHLY and CDR2 FYNNEI. V lost 5 bases and J lost 4, with 18 bases in between. The CDR3 spans 16 residues.

The genes are TRBV5-1 and TRBJ2-7; D perhaps matches TRBD2 (6 bases). The V end was cut by 4 bases, the J end by 4 bases, with 15 bases between. Germline CDR1 reads SGHRS; CDR2 reads YFSETQ. This CDR3 spans 14 amino acids. CDR3 in amino acids: CASSPSGGDYEQYF. The DNA for the CDR3 is TGCGCCAGCAGCCCTTCCGGGGGAGATTACGAGCAGTACTTC.

V is TRBV4-1 and J is TRBJ2-7; 8 bases line up with TRBD1. The CDR3 is made up of 20 amino acids. Germline CDR1 reads MGHRA; CDR2 reads YSYEKL. The junction had 22 bases not matched to a gene; V was cut back by 0 bases and J by 6 bases. The CDR3 reads CASSQEMGQADSYIAGEQYF. CDR3 DNA sequence: TGCGCCAGCAGCCAAGAGATGGGACAGGCGGATTCCTATATCGCGGGCGAGCAGTACTTC.

The chain is built from TRBV19 and TRBJ1-3, with TRBD1 matching 9 bases. The CDR3 runs 15 residues. The ends lost 4 bases at V and 1 base at J; junction bases unmatched: 2. CDR1 LNHDA and CDR2 SQIVND come from the germline V gene (reference sequence). CDR3 in amino acids: CASSTQGASGNTIYF. The CDR3 DNA reads TGTGCCAGTAGTACACAGGGGGCGTCTGGAAACACCATATATTTT.

There are a few counts of this clonotype. This chain uses TRBV15 with TRBJ2-3; the match to TRBD1 covers 9 bases. The junction had 16 bases not matched to a gene; V was cut back by 1 base and J by 11 bases. Per the germline V gene, CDR1 is LNHNV and CDR2 is YYDKDF (reference sequence). The CDR3 length is 17 residues. In DNA, the CDR3 is TGTGCCACCAGCAGAGTTGCGAGGACAGGGGTGGACAATGAGCAGTATTTT. Its translation is CATSRVARTGVDNEQYF.

The chain couples TRBV7-9 to TRBJ2-3, with a possible D match to TRBD2 (6 bases). Trimming stripped 1 base from V and 2 bases from J, with 13 bases between. CDR1 SEHNR and CDR2 FQNEAQ come from the germline V gene (reference sequence). This CDR3 has 16 amino acids. CDR3 coding DNA: TGTGCCAGCAGCTTAGTTGTAGGGACTTTCACAGATACGCAGTATTTT. This encodes CASSLVVGTFTDTQYF.